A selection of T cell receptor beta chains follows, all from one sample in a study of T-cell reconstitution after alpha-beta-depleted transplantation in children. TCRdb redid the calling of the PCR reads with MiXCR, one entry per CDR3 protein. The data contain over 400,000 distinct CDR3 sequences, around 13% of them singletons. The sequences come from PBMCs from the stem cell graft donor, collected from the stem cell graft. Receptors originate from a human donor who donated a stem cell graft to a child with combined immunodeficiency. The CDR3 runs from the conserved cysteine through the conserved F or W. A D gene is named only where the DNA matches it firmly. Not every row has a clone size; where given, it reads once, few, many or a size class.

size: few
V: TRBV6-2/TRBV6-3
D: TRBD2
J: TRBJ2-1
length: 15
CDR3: CASSRTSGGPDEQFF
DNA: TGTGCCAGCAGCCGGACTAGCGGGGGTCCGGATGAGCAGTTCTTC

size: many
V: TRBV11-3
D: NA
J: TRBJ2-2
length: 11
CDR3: CATRRAGELFF
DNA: TGTGCCACTAGGAGGGCCGGGGAGCTGTTTTTT

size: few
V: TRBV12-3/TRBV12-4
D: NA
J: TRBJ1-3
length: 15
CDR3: CASSLGSHSGNTIYF
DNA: TGTGCCAGCAGTTTAGGGTCCCACTCTGGAAACACCATATATTTT

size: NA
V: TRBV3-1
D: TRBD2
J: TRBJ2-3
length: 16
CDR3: CASSPPIAGGRDTQYF
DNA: TGTGCCAGCAGCCCTCCCATAGCGGGGGGGCGGGATACGCAGTATTTT

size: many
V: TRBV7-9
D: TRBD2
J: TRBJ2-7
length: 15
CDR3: CASSFGLGTSAEQYF
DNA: TGTGCCAGCAGCTTTGGCCTCGGGACTAGTGCCGAGCAGTACTTC

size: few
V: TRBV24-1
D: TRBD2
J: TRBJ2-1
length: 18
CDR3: CATSDLGDGLAAYNEQFF
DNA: TGTGCCACCAGTGATTTGGGGGACGGGCTAGCGGCATACAATGAGCAGTTCTTC

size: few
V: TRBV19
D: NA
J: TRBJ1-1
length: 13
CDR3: CASSQQVNTEAFF
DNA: TGTGCCAGTAGTCAGCAGGTGAACACTGAAGCTTTCTTT

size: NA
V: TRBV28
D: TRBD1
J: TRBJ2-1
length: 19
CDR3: CASSFLPGQGGLSYNEQFF
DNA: TGTGCCAGCAGTTTCTTACCGGGACAGGGAGGGCTCTCCTACAATGAGCAGTTCTTC

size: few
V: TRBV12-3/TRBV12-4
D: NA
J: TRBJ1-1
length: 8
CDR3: CASSLGDF
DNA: TGTGCCAGCAGCTTGGGAGACTTT

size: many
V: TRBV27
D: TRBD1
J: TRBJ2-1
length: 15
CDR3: CASHITGGNTGEQFF
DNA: TGTGCCAGCCACATTACAGGGGGTAATACTGGTGAGCAGTTCTTC

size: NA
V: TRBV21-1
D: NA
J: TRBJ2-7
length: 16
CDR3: CASSKSGSTSLYEQYF
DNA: TGTGCCAGCAGCAAAAGTGGCTCTACTTCTCTCTACGAGCAGTACTTC

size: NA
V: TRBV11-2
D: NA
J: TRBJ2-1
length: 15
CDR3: CASSLLRASYNEQFF
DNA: TGTGCCAGCAGCTTGTTGCGGGCATCCTACAATGAGCAGTTCTTC

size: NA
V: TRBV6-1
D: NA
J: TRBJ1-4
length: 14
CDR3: CASSGTPGGGKLFF
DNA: TGTGCCAGCAGTGGGACCCCCGGGGGCGGAAAACTGTTTTTT

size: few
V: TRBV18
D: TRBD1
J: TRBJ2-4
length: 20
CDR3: CASSHRRRQGALLAKNIQYF
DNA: TGTGCCAGCTCACACCGACGGCGACAGGGGGCACTTCTAGCCAAAAACATTCAGTACTTC

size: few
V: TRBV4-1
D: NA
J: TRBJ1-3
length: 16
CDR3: CASSGVGFLSGNTIYF
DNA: TGCGCCAGCAGCGGAGTCGGCTTTCTCTCTGGAAACACCATATATTTT

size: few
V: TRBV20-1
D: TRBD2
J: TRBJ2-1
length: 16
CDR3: CSARASGTSRYNEQFF
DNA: TGCAGTGCTAGAGCTTCCGGGACTAGCAGATACAATGAGCAGTTCTTC

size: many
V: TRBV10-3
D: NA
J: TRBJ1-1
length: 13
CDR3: CAINNDRSTEAFF
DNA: TGTGCCATCAATAATGACAGGTCCACTGAAGCTTTCTTT

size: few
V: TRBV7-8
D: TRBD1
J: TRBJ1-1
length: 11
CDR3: CASSLGQGAFF
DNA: TGTGCCAGCAGCTTAGGACAGGGAGCTTTCTTT

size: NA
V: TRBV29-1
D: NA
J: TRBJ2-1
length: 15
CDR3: CSVLLARAGANEQFF
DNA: TGCAGCGTGTTACTAGCTCGAGCTGGGGCCAATGAGCAGTTCTTC

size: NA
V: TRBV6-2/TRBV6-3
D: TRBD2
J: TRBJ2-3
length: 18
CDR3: CASSYHLYVGRAIDTQYF
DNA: TGTGCCAGCAGTTACCACCTATATGTCGGGAGGGCCATAGATACGCAGTATTTT

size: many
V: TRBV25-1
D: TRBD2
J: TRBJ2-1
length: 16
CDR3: CASSEFGGGPYNEQFF
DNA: TGTGCCAGCAGTGAATTTGGGGGAGGGCCCTACAATGAGCAGTTCTTC

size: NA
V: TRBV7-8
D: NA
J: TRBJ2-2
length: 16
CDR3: CASSLVSQGGTGELFF
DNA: TGTGCCAGCAGCTTAGTATCGCAGGGAGGAACCGGGGAGCTGTTTTTT

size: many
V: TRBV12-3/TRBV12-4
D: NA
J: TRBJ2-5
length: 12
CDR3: CASSMASGTQYF
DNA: TGTGCCAGCAGTATGGCCTCCGGGACCCAGTACTTC

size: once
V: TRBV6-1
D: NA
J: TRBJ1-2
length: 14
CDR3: CASSDRDGRGGYTF
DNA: TGTGCCAGCAGTGACCGGGACGGCCGCGGTGGCTACACCTTC